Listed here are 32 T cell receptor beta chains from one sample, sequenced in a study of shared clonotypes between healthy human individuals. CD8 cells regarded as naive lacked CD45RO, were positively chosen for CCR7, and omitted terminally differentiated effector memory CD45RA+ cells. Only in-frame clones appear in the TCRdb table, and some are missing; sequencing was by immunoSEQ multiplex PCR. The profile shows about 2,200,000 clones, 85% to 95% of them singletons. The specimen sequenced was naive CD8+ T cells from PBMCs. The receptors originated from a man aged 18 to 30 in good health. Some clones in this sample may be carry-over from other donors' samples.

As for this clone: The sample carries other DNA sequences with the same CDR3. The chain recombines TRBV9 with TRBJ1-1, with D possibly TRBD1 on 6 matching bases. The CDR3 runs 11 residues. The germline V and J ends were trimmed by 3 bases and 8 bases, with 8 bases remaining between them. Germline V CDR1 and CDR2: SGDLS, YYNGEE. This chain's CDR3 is CASSAGTEAFF. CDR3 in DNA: TGTGCCAGCAGCGCCGGGACAGAAGCTTTCTTT.

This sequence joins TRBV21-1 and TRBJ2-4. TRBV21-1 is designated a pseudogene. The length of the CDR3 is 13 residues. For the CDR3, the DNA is TGTGCCAGCGGCCGGGCCGGCGAAAACATTCAGTACTTC. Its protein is CASGRAGENIQYF.

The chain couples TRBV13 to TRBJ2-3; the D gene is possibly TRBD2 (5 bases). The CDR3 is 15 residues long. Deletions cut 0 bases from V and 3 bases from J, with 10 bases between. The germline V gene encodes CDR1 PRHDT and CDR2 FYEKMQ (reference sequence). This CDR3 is CASSLGTSGTDTQYF. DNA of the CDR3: TGTGCCAGCAGCTTAGGCACCTCGGGAACAGATACGCAGTATTTT. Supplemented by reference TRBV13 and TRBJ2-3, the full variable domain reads AAGVIQSPRHLIKEKRETATLKCYPIPRHDTVYWYQQGPGQDPQFLISFYEKMQSDKGSIPDRFSAQQFSDYHSELNMSSLELGDSALYFCASSLGTSGTDTQYFGPGTRLTVL.

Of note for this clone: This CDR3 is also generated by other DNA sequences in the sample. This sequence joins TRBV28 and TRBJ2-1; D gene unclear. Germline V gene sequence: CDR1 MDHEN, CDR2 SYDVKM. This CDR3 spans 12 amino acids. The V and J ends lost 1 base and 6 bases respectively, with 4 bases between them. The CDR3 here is CASSLSGNEQFF. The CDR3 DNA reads TGTGCCAGCAGTTTATCGGGCAATGAGCAGTTCTTC.

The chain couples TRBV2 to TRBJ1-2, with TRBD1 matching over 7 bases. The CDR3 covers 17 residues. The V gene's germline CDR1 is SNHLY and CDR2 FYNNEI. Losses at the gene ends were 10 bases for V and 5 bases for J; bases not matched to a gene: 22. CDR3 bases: TGTGCCAAACCTCACGGGGACAGTCGAGAACTTCAGTATGGCTACACCTTC. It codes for CAKPHGDSRELQYGYTF.

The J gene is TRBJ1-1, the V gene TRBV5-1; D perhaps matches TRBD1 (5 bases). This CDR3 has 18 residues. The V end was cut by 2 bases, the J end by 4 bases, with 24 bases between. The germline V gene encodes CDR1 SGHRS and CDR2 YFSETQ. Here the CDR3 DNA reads TGCGCCAGCAGCTTATCGGGGCCGGGAATAGACTCTGGCACTGAAGCTTTCTTT. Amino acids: CASSLSGPGIDSGTEAFF.

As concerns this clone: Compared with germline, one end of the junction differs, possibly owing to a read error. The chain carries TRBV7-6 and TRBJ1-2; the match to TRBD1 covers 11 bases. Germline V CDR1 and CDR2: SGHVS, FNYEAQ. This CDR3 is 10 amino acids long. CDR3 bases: TGTGCCAGCAGTTCCGGGACAGGGGGTTTC. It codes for CASSSGTGGF.

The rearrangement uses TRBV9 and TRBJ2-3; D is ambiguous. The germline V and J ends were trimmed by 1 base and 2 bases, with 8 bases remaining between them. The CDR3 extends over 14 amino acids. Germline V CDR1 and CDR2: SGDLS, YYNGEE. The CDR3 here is CASSVSGFTDTQYF. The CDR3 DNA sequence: TGTGCCAGCAGCGTATCCGGATTCACAGATACGCAGTATTTT.

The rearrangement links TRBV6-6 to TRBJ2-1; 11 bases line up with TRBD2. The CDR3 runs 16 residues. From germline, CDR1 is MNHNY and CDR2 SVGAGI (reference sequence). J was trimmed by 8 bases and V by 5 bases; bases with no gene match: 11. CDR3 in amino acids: CASSVTGTSGLDEQFF. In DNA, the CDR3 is TGTGCCAGCAGTGTCACCGGGACTAGCGGTTTAGATGAGCAGTTCTTC.

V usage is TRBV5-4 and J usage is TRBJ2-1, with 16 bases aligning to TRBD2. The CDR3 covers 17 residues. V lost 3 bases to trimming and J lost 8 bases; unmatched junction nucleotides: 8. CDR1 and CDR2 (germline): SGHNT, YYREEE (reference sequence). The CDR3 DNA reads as TGTGCCAGCAGCTGGGGCGGGGGGACTAGCGGGAGGGATGAGCAGTTCTTC. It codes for CASSWGGGTSGRDEQFF.

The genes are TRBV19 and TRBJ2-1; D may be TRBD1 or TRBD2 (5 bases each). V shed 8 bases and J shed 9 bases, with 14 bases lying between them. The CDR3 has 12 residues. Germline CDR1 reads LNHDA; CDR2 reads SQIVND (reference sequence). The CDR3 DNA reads TGTGCCAGTGGGGGAGTAATGGGTGAGCAGTTCTTC. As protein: CASGGVMGEQFF.

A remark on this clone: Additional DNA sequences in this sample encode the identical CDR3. This CDR3 is CASSFGGEQYF. For the CDR3, the DNA is TGTGCCAGCAGTTTCGGAGGCGAGCAGTACTTC. The chain carries TRBV28 and TRBJ2-7; perhaps TRBD2 as D (5 bases). This CDR3 contains 11 residues. Germline V lookup: CDR1 MDHEN, CDR2 SYDVKM. The V and J ends lost 3 bases and 6 bases respectively, with 6 bases between them.

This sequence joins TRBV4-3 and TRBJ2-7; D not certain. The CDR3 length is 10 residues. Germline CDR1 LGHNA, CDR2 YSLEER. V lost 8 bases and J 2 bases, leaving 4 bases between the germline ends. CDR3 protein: CASGTYEQYF. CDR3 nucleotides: TGCGCCAGCGGGACCTACGAGCAGTACTTC.

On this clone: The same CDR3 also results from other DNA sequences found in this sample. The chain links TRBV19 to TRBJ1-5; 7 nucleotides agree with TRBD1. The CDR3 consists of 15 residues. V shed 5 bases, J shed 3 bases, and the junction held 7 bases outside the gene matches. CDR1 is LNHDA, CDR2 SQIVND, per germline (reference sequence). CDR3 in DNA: TGTGCCAGTAGTGACCGGGACAGCTACAATCAGCCCCAGCATTTT. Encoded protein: CASSDRDSYNQPQHF. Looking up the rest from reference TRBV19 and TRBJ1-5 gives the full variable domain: DGGITQSPKYLFRKEGQNVTLSCEQNLNHDAMYWYRQDPGQGLRLIYYSQIVNDFQKGDIAEGYSVSREKKESFPLTVTSAQKNPTAFYLCASSDRDSYNQPQHFGDGTRLSIL.

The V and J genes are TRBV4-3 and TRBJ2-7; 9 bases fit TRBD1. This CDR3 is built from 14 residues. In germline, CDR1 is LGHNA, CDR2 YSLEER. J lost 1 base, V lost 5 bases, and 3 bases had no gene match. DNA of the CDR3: TGCGCCAGCAGCGAGGGGACAGGGTCCTACGAGCAGTACTTC. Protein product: CASSEGTGSYEQYF.

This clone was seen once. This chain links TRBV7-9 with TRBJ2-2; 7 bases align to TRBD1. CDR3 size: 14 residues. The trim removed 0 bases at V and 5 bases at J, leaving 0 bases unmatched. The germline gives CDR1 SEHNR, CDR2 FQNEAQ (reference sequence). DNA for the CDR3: TGTGCCAGCAGCTTAGCGGACAGGACCGGGGAGCTGTTTTTT. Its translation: CASSLADRTGELFF.

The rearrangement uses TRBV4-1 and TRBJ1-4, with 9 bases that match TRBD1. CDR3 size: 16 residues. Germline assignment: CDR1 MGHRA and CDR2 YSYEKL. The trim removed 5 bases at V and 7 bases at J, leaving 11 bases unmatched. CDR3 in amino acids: CASSGVRRDRVEKLFF. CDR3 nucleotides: TGCGCCAGCAGCGGAGTTCGCCGGGACAGGGTTGAAAAACTGTTTTTT.

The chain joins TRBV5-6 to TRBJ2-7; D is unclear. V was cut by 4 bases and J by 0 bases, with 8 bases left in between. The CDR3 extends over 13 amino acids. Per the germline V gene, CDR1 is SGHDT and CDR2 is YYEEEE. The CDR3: CASSVDISYEQYF. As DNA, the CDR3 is TGTGCCAGCAGCGTCGACATCTCCTACGAGCAGTACTTC.

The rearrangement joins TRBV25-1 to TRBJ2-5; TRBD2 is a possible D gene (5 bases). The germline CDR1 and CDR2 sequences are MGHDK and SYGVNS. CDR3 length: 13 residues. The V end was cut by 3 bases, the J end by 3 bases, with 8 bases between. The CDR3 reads CASSEGAEETQYF. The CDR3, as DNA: TGTGCCAGCAGTGAGGGAGCGGAAGAGACCCAGTACTTC.

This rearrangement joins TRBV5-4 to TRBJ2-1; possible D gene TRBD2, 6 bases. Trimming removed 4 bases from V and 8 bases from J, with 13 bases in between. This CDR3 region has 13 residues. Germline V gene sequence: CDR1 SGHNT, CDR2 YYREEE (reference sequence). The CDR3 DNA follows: TGTGCCAGCAGCCCTGGTTGGGGGGATGAGCAGTTCTTC. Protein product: CASSPGWGDEQFF.

As DNA, the CDR3 is TGTGCCAGCAGTTTCTTCTCGGGTGGCTATGGCTACACCTTC. Amino acid sequence: CASSFFSGGYGYTF. The V call is TRBV27, the J call TRBJ1-2; D is ambiguous. Deletions cut 3 bases from V and 4 bases from J, with 12 bases between. CDR1 is MNHEY and CDR2 is SMNVEV in the germline V gene (reference sequence). The CDR3 sequence is 14 residues long.

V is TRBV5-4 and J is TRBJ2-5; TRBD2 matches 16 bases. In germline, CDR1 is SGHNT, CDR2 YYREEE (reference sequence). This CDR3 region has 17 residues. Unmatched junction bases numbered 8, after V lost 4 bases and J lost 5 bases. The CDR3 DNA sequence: TGTGCCAGCAGCGTGGGACTAGCGGGAGGGCTTTTGGAGACCCAGTACTTC. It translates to CASSVGLAGGLLETQYF.

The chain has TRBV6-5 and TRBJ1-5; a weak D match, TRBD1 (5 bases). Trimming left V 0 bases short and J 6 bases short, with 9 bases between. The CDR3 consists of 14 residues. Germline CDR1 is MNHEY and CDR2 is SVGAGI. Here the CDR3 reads CASSYSNGAQPQHF. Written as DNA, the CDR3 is TGTGCCAGCAGTTACTCGAACGGGGCTCAGCCCCAGCATTTT.

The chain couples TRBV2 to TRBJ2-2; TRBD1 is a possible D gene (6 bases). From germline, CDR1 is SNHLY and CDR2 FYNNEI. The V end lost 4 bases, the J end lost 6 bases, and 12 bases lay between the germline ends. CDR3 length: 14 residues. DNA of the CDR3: TGTGCCAGCAGTGGACAGGAGAAGTCCGGGGAGCTGTTTTTT. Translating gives CASSGQEKSGELFF.

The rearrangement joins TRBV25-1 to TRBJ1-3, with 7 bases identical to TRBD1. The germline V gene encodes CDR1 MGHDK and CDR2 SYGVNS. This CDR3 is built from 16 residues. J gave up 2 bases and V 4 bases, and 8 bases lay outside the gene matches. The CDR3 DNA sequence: TGTGCCAGCAGTGGACCTCAACAGGGGCCTGGAAACACCATATATTTT. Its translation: CASSGPQQGPGNTIYF.

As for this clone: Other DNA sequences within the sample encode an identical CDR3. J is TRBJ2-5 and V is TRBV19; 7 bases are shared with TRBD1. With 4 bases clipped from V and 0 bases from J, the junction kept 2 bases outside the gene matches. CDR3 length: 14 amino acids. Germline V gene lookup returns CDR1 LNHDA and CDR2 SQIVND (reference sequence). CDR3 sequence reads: CASSRTGNQETQYF. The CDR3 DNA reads TGTGCCAGTAGTAGGACAGGCAACCAAGAGACCCAGTACTTC.

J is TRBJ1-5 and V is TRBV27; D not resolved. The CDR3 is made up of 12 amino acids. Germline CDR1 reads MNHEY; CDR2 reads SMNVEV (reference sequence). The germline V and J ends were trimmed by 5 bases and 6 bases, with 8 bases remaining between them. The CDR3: CASSTGVQPQHF. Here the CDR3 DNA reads TGTGCCAGCAGTACGGGAGTTCAGCCCCAGCATTTT.

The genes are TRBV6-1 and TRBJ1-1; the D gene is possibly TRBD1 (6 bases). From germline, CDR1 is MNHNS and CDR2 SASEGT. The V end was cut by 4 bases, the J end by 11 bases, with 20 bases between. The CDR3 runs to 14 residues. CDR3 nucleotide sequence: TGTGCCAGCAGTGCCAACAGGGACGAGATCAGGGCTTTCTTT. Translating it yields CASSANRDEIRAFF.

The CDR3 DNA follows: TGTGCCAGCAGCGCTGGGACTAGCGGCTTGTCGCTATCCTACAATGAGCAGTTCTTC. Translation: CASSAGTSGLSLSYNEQFF. This chain connects TRBV9 to TRBJ2-1; TRBD2 matches at 11 bases. J was trimmed by 1 base and V by 3 bases; bases with no gene match: 12. This CDR3 region has 19 residues. In germline, CDR1 is SGDLS, CDR2 YYNGEE.

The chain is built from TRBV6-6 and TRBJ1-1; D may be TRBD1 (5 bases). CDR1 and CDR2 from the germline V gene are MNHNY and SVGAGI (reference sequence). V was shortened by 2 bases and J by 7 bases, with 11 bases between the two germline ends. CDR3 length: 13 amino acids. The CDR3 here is CASSYGDGDEAFF. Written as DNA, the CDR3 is TGTGCCAGCAGTTACGGGGACGGCGATGAAGCTTTCTTT.

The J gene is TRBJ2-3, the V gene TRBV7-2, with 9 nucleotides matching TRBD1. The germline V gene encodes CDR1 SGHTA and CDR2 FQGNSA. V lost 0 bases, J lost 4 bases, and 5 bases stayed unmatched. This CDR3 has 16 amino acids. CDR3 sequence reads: CASSLAETGGPDTQYF. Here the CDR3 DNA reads TGTGCCAGCAGCTTAGCGGAGACAGGGGGGCCAGATACGCAGTATTTT.

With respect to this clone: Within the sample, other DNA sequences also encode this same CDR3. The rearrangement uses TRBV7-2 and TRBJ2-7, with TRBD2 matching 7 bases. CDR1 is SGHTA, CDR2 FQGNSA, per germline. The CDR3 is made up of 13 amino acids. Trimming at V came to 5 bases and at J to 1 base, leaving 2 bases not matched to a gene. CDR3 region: CASSLGLSYEQYF. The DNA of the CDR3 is TGTGCCAGCAGCCTGGGACTATCCTACGAGCAGTACTTC. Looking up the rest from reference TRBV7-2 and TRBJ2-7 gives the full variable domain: GAGVSQSPSNKVTEKGKDVELRCDPISGHTALYWYRQSLGQGLEFLIYFQGNSAPDKSGLPSDRFSAERTGGSVSTLTIQRTQQEDSAVYLCASSLGLSYEQYFGPGTRLTVT.